The 32 T cell receptor beta chains in this list originate from one sample, sequenced in a study of blood T cell repertoires in COVID-19. Repertoires were generated with immunoSEQ multiplex PCR, while TCRdb's copy carries only in-frame clones and drops some. The sample consists of 240,000 or so clones, roughly 86% of them appearing once. The sequenced sample was PBMCs or T cells enriched from blood (not recorded which). The receptors here all came from a woman aged 50 to 60 who had recovered from COVID-19.

The chain is built from TRBV28 and TRBJ2-7; D may be TRBD2 (5 bases). The germline CDR1 and CDR2 sequences are MDHEN and SYDVKM. V lost 6 bases and J 4 bases, leaving 7 bases between the germline ends. The CDR3 length is 11 residues. The CDR3 DNA reads as TGTGCCAGCAGCTGGAGGTACGAGCAGTACTTC. This encodes CASSWRYEQYF.

This clone appeared a single time. The V and J genes are TRBV11-2 and TRBJ2-1; 12 nucleotides align to TRBD2. The CDR3 has 17 amino acids. Germline CDR1 is SGHAT and CDR2 is FQNNGV. The J segment lost 9 bases and the V segment lost 0 bases, leaving 9 bases of the junction unmatched. The chain's CDR3 is CASSLDLASGGAIEQFF. As DNA, the CDR3 is TGTGCCAGCAGCTTAGATCTAGCTAGCGGGGGGGCGATTGAGCAGTTCTTC.

This clone was observed once. The V and J genes are TRBV7-9 and TRBJ1-2; 8 bases fit TRBD1. The CDR3 spans 14 residues. J was trimmed by 5 bases and V by 5 bases; bases with no gene match: 7. CDR1 SEHNR and CDR2 FQNEAQ come from the germline V gene (reference sequence). CDR3 DNA: TGTGCCAGCAGCGCACGGACAGGGCGATATGGCTACACCTTC. Protein: CASSARTGRYGYTF.

J is TRBJ2-5 and V is TRBV7-9; TRBD2 agrees at 11 bases. The germline V gene encodes CDR1 SEHNR and CDR2 FQNEAQ (reference sequence). Unmatched junction bases numbered 6, after V lost 5 bases and J lost 4 bases. This CDR3 has 15 amino acids. In nucleotides, the CDR3 is TGTGCCAGCAGCGCGACTAGCGGGGAACCAGAGACCCAGTACTTC. It encodes CASSATSGEPETQYF.

The rearrangement links TRBV19 to TRBJ1-6; D unclear. Trimming removed 9 bases from V and 14 bases from J, with 20 bases in between. CDR1 LNHDA and CDR2 SQIVND come from the germline V gene (reference sequence). This CDR3 contains 13 residues. CDR3 sequence: CASTDRGYGTLHF. As DNA, the CDR3 is TGTGCCAGCACTGATCGGGGTTACGGGACCCTCCACTTT.

The chain is built from TRBV6-5 and TRBJ2-3, with a possible D match to TRBD1 (6 bases). Germline CDR1 and CDR2: MNHEY and SVGAGI. The V and J ends lost 5 bases and 8 bases respectively, with 17 bases between them. The CDR3 loop spans 14 amino acids. CDR3 in amino acids: CASSHDSIRGTQYF. The CDR3 DNA reads TGTGCCAGCAGTCACGATTCCATCAGGGGTACGCAGTATTTT.

V is TRBV29-1 and J is TRBJ1-1, with 10 bases fitting TRBD1. The CDR3 runs 13 residues. Germline V CDR1 and CDR2: SQVTM, ANQGSEA. Unmatched junction bases numbered 6, after V lost 7 bases and J lost 4 bases. The CDR3 spells CSADRGLGTEAFF. CDR3 coding DNA: TGCAGCGCTGACAGGGGGCTCGGCACTGAAGCTTTCTTT.

The CDR3 DNA is TGCAGTGCTAGTTTGGGAGTAGTCGGGGAGACCCAGTACTTC. Its translation: CSASLGVVGETQYF. The genes are TRBV20-1 and TRBJ2-5; maybe TRBD2 (5 bases). Trimming removed 3 bases from V and 5 bases from J, with 16 bases in between. The germline gives CDR1 DFQATT, CDR2 SNEGSKA (reference sequence). This CDR3 is 14 amino acids long.

This chain uses TRBV19 with TRBJ2-3, with 9 bases that match TRBD2. From germline, CDR1 is LNHDA and CDR2 SQIVND (reference sequence). V shed 4 bases and J 3 bases; nucleotides not matched to a gene: 2. The CDR3 is 14 residues long. The CDR3 is CASSRLAATDTQYF. For the CDR3, the DNA is TGTGCCAGTAGTAGACTAGCGGCAACAGATACGCAGTATTTT. Looking up the rest from reference TRBV19 and TRBJ2-3 gives the full variable domain: DGGITQSPKYLFRKEGQNVTLSCEQNLNHDAMYWYRQDPGQGLRLIYYSQIVNDFQKGDIAEGYSVSREKKESFPLTVTSAQKNPTAFYLCASSRLAATDTQYFGPGTRLTVL.

CDR3 DNA sequence: TGTGCCAGCAGCCCAGGGACAGGGCGGAGCACAGATACGCAGTATTTT. It is translated as CASSPGTGRSTDTQYF. This rearrangement joins TRBV11-2 to TRBJ2-3; 9 nucleotides line up with TRBD1. The CDR3 contains 16 residues. V trimming: 5 bases; J trimming: 0 bases; junction bases outside the gene matches: 6. CDR1 is SGHAT, CDR2 FQNNGV, per germline.

This chain uses TRBV19 with TRBJ2-3; TRBD2 aligns across 14 bases. This CDR3 comprises 15 residues. V lost 6 bases, J lost 1 base, and 0 bases stayed unmatched. Germline CDR1 and CDR2: LNHDA and SQIVND (reference sequence). The CDR3 DNA follows: TGTGCCAGTAGGACTAGCGGGAGGGGCACAGATACGCAGTATTTT. Translation: CASRTSGRGTDTQYF.

The chain couples TRBV15 to TRBJ1-2; D possibly corresponds to TRBD1 (5 bases). Germline V gives CDR1 LNHNV, CDR2 YYDKDF (reference sequence). Trimming shortened V by 2 bases and J by 8 bases, and 15 bases separated the two germline ends. The CDR3 runs 14 residues. This CDR3 reads CATSRNTGGEGYTF. DNA for the CDR3: TGTGCCACCAGCAGAAATACAGGCGGTGAGGGCTACACCTTC.

V and J are TRBV19 and TRBJ2-5; TRBD1 is a possible D gene (7 bases). CDR1 and CDR2 (germline): LNHDA, SQIVND (reference sequence). The CDR3 runs 15 residues. The V end was cut by 3 bases, the J end by 5 bases, with 16 bases between. The CDR3 sequence: CASSMRQGGGETQYF. The DNA for the CDR3 is TGTGCCAGTAGTATGCGACAGGGAGGCGGGGAGACCCAGTACTTC.

The V gene is TRBV11-2, the J gene TRBJ2-2; 7 nucleotides line up with TRBD2. CDR1 is SGHAT and CDR2 is FQNNGV in the germline V gene. J gave up 9 bases and V 5 bases, and 3 bases lay outside the gene matches. The CDR3 sequence is 12 residues long. CDR3 region: CASSLGGRELFF. The CDR3 DNA sequence: TGTGCCAGCAGCCTGGGAGGGAGGGAGCTGTTTTTT.

The chain couples TRBV11-3 to TRBJ1-1; TRBD1 might be the D (5 bases). The germline V and J ends were trimmed by 0 bases and 4 bases, with 6 bases remaining between them. The CDR3 totals 13 residues. Germline CDR1 SGHNT, CDR2 YENEEA. CDR3 loop: CASSLDRVTEAFF. CDR3 nucleotides: TGTGCCAGCAGCTTAGACAGGGTCACTGAAGCTTTCTTT.

This clone was seen more than once but under ten times. CDR3 DNA sequence: TGTGCCAGCAGCTTGCCTAGCGGGAGTAGGAATGAGCAGTTCTTC. This codes for CASSLPSGSRNEQFF. The chain recombines TRBV7-3 with TRBJ2-1; 10 nucleotides agree with TRBD2. Per germline, CDR1 SGHTA and CDR2 FQGTGA. V gave up 3 bases and J gave up 7 bases; unmatched junction bases: 6. The CDR3 has 15 residues. The whole variable domain, remainder taken from reference TRBV7-3 and TRBJ2-1, is GAGVSQTPSNKVTEKGKYVELRCDPISGHTALYWYRQSLGQGPEFLIYFQGTGAADDSGLPNDRFFAVRPEGSVSTLKIQRTERGDSAVYLCASSLPSGSRNEQFFGPGTRLTVL.

In this sample, this clone turned up once. The CDR3 region has the DNA TGTGCCAGCAGTTTAGGCGAGACCCAGTACTTC. Amino acid sequence: CASSLGETQYF. The chain recombines TRBV27 with TRBJ2-5; D is uncertain. Germline V gene data show CDR1 as MNHEY and CDR2 as SMNVEV (reference sequence). V was shortened by 2 bases and J by 5 bases, with 3 bases between the two germline ends. The length of the CDR3 is 11 residues.

The chain is built from TRBV3-1 (or the pseudogene TRBV3-2) and TRBJ1-1, with 11 nucleotides matching TRBD1. This CDR3 is built from 15 residues. With V trimmed by 3 bases and J by 5 bases, 5 bases remained unmatched. The germline gives CDR1 LGHDT, CDR2 YNNKEL (reference sequence). CDR3 residues: CASSQRDRGETEAFF. The CDR3 DNA follows: TGTGCCAGCAGCCAGAGGGACAGGGGGGAAACTGAAGCTTTCTTT.

The V call is TRBV4-3, the J call TRBJ1-5, with 7 bases identical to TRBD1. With V trimmed by 5 bases and J by 4 bases, 8 bases remained unmatched. This CDR3 is built from 15 residues. Germline V gene lookup returns CDR1 LGHNA and CDR2 YSLEER. DNA for the CDR3: TGCGCCAGCAGCAGAGACAACAGGGGAAATCAGCCCCAGCATTTT. Amino acid sequence: CASSRDNRGNQPQHF.

This clone was seen only a few times. V is TRBV27 and J is TRBJ1-2; 10 bases line up with TRBD1. CDR3 length: 15 amino acids. Trimming took 5 bases from V and 3 from J; bases not matched to a gene: 6. Germline CDR1 MNHEY, CDR2 SMNVEV (reference sequence). The DNA for the CDR3 is TGTGCCAGCAGTCCCGACAGGGGGCTTTACTATGGCTACACCTTC. Its protein product is CASSPDRGLYYGYTF.

The chain joins TRBV28 to TRBJ1-5; D gene unclear. Germline assignment: CDR1 MDHEN and CDR2 SYDVKM. This CDR3 comprises 18 residues. Trimming removed 5 bases at V and 0 bases at J, with 20 bases between. As DNA, the CDR3 is TGTGCCAGCAGTCAACCGACGGGTAGAGGGTATAGCAATCAGCCCCAGCATTTT. Protein: CASSQPTGRGYSNQPQHF.

The J gene is TRBJ1-2, the V gene TRBV27, with D uncertain. This CDR3 has 13 residues. V was shortened by 3 bases and J by 4 bases, with 9 bases between the two germline ends. In germline, CDR1 is MNHEY, CDR2 SMNVEV (reference sequence). The CDR3 is CASSLEGSYGYTF. The CDR3 coding sequence is TGTGCCAGCAGTTTGGAGGGATCCTATGGCTACACCTTC.

This clone was counted a single time. The chain links TRBV19 to TRBJ1-2; no definite D call. This CDR3 is built from 13 residues. Germline CDR1 and CDR2: LNHDA and SQIVND (reference sequence). V was shortened by 5 bases and J by 6 bases, with 13 bases between the two germline ends. CDR3 in DNA: TGTGCCAGTAGTGTCCTCGGGGTAGATGGCTACACCTTC. It codes for CASSVLGVDGYTF.

The genes are TRBV18 and TRBJ1-3; D is uncertain. This CDR3 spans 16 amino acids. V was clipped by 1 base and J by 0 bases, with 10 bases between them. Germline CDR1 reads KGHSH; CDR2 reads LQKENI. CDR3 residues: CASSPLAEDSGNTIYF. The CDR3 nucleotides read TGTGCCAGCTCACCACTCGCCGAGGACTCTGGAAACACCATATATTTT.

V and J are TRBV9 and TRBJ2-1, with D unclear. Germline values: CDR1 SGDLS, CDR2 YYNGEE. The V end lost 4 bases, the J end lost 5 bases, and 7 bases lay between the germline ends. The CDR3 totals 12 residues. As DNA, the CDR3 is TGTGCCAGCAGCACTACCCACAATGAGCAGTTCTTC. Protein product: CASSTTHNEQFF.

The V and J genes are TRBV9 and TRBJ2-7; tentative D call: TRBD2 (5 bases). The CDR3 runs 15 residues. Germline CDR1 and CDR2: SGDLS and YYNGEE. Trimming stripped 0 bases from V and 0 bases from J, with 10 bases between. For the CDR3, the DNA is TGTGCCAGCAGCGTAGGAAGCGGTAGCTCCTACGAGCAGTACTTC. Its translation is CASSVGSGSSYEQYF.

The chain has TRBV11-2 and TRBJ1-6; the D gene is possibly TRBD1 (5 bases). This CDR3 comprises 16 residues. Germline loops: CDR1 SGHAT, CDR2 FQNNGV. The V gene lost 1 base and the J gene lost 7 bases, with 14 bases spanning the gap. Here the CDR3 DNA reads TGTGCCAGCAGCTTAGCCCGGGGGGGTTACAATTCACCCCTCCACTTT. As protein: CASSLARGGYNSPLHF. Using reference TRBV11-2 and TRBJ1-6 for the parts outside the CDR3, the full variable domain is EAGVAQSPRYKIIEKRQSVAFWCNPISGHATLYWYQQILGQGPKLLIQFQNNGVVDDSQLPKDRFSAERLKGVDSTLKIQPAKLEDSAVYLCASSLARGGYNSPLHFGNGTRLTVT.

As concerns this clone: The junction departs from the called germline gene at one end, perhaps through a read error. The V and J genes are TRBV7-7 and TRBJ2-5; maybe TRBD1 (7 bases). The CDR3 length is 15 residues. CDR1 SSHAT and CDR2 FNYEAQ come from the germline V gene (reference sequence). As DNA, the CDR3 is TGTGCTAGCAGCTTAGTAGGGGGCGCGGGGGAGACCCAGTACTTC. Translating it yields CASSLVGGAGETQYF. The variable domain in full, completed from reference TRBV7-7 and TRBJ2-5, reads GAGVSQSPRYKVTKRGQDVTLRCDPISSHATLYWYQQALGQGPEFLTYFNYEAQPDKSGLPSDRFSAERPEGSISTLTIQRTEQRDSAMYRCASSLVGGAGETQYFGPGTRLLVL.

J is TRBJ1-5 and V is TRBV25-1, with D maybe TRBD1 (6 bases). Looked up from germline, CDR1 is MGHDK and CDR2 is SYGVNS. There are 14 residues in the CDR3. V lost 5 bases, J lost 5 bases, and 13 bases lay in between. The CDR3: CASSPRDNDQPQHF. CDR3 nucleotide sequence: TGTGCCAGCAGTCCCAGGGACAACGATCAGCCCCAGCATTTT.

CDR3: CASRLSGTGGTEAFF. The CDR3 DNA reads TGTGCCAGCAGACTATCCGGGACAGGGGGCACTGAAGCTTTCTTT. J is TRBJ1-1 and V is TRBV6-5; the match to TRBD1 covers 11 bases. The V gene's germline CDR1 is MNHEY and CDR2 SVGAGI. The CDR3 covers 15 residues. V lost 6 bases, J lost 4 bases, and 7 bases stayed unmatched.

This sequence joins TRBV4-1 and TRBJ2-5; unclear D gene. The CDR3 has 13 residues. The V gene lost 4 bases and the J gene lost 4 bases, with 10 bases spanning the gap. Germline V gene sequence: CDR1 MGHRA, CDR2 YSYEKL. The CDR3 reads CASSLSLSETQYF. CDR3 DNA: TGCGCCAGCAGCCTTAGTCTTTCAGAGACCCAGTACTTC.

The J gene is TRBJ2-7, the V gene TRBV28, with a weak D call TRBD2 (5 bases). The CDR3 covers 13 residues. The germline V gene encodes CDR1 MDHEN and CDR2 SYDVKM. The V and J ends lost 3 bases and 6 bases respectively, with 12 bases between them. The CDR3, as DNA: TGTGCCAGCAGTTTCGGGGTAGAGGGCGAGCAGTACTTC. This sequence encodes CASSFGVEGEQYF.